The 24 T cell receptor beta chains listed next were all sequenced from one sample in a study of cytomegalovirus exposure and HLA in healthy donors. 60 Vbeta and 13 Jbeta primers were used in PCR. Generated by immunoSEQ multiplex PCR, the TCRdb table keeps only in-frame clones and is missing some. This table has approximately 150,000 clones, around 90% appearing once. Sequencing input: PBMCs. These receptors were collected from a woman in her twenties or thirties in good health and CMV-seronegative.

This chain uses TRBV4-1 with TRBJ1-2, with no clear D. Germline CDR1 and CDR2: MGHRA and YSYEKL. V was shortened by 4 bases and J by 8 bases, with 23 bases between the two germline ends. CDR3 length equals 16 residues. DNA of the CDR3: TGCGCCAGCAGCCCCCATGGCGGGCGGGGAGGTGGCGGCTACACCTTC. Translated, it gives CASSPHGGRGGGGYTF.

The CDR3 loop reads CASSPNGRGQAGGGGYTF. The CDR3 region has the DNA TGTGCCAGCAGCCCCAACGGCCGGGGCCAGGCAGGGGGCGGGGGCTACACCTTC. The genes are TRBV9 and TRBJ1-2; TRBD1 aligns across 8 bases. This CDR3 has 18 amino acids. With V trimmed by 4 bases and J by 8 bases, 22 bases remained unmatched. Germline V gives CDR1 SGDLS, CDR2 YYNGEE.

The chain uses TRBV7-9 and TRBJ1-2; D might be TRBD1 (6 bases). This CDR3 region has 14 residues. Looked up from germline, CDR1 is SEHNR and CDR2 is FQNEAQ (reference sequence). V was clipped by 7 bases and J by 5 bases, with 17 bases between them. The CDR3 DNA reads TGTGCCAGCACCGCCAGTGGGGGCGCTTATGGCTACACCTTC. Translating it yields CASTASGGAYGYTF.

The CDR3 is CASSLEWTSGTQYF. The CDR3 DNA is TGTGCCAGCAGCTTGGAATGGACTAGCGGGACCCAGTATTTT. V is TRBV5-4 and J is TRBJ2-3; 12 nucleotides line up with TRBD2. With V trimmed by 0 bases and J by 12 bases, 5 bases remained unmatched. Germline-derived CDR1 and CDR2 are SGHNT and YYREEE (reference sequence). This CDR3 contains 14 residues.

In nucleotides, the CDR3 is TGTGCCAGCAGTTTATGGGCTAACACCGGGGAGCTGTTTTTT. Translation gives CASSLWANTGELFF. The chain links TRBV27 to TRBJ2-2; unclear D gene. CDR3 length: 14 residues. Germline V CDR1 and CDR2: MNHEY, SMNVEV (reference sequence). With 1 base removed from V and 2 bases from J, the gap between germline ends came to 5 bases.

The chain uses TRBV2 and TRBJ1-3; perhaps TRBD1 as D (5 bases). Germline-derived CDR1 and CDR2 are SNHLY and FYNNEI. V gave up 6 bases and J gave up 1 base, with 10 bases separating them. CDR3 length: 14 residues. CDR3 protein: CASRPDTSGNTIYF. CDR3 coding DNA: TGTGCCAGCAGACCGGACACTTCTGGAAACACCATATATTTT.

The rearrangement uses TRBV30 and TRBJ2-7; no clear D gene. V dropped 0 bases and J dropped 3 bases, with 9 bases sitting between them. This CDR3 has 13 amino acids. Looked up from germline, CDR1 is GTSNPN and CDR2 is SVGIG (reference sequence). The CDR3: CAWSVGRLYEQYF. The CDR3 DNA follows: TGTGCCTGGAGTGTCGGCAGGCTCTACGAGCAGTACTTC.

This chain links TRBV18 with TRBJ1-2; D remains unclear. Trimming cost V 2 bases and J 2 bases, with 12 bases left between them. This CDR3 contains 15 residues. The V gene's germline CDR1 is KGHSH and CDR2 LQKENI. The CDR3 sequence is CASSPFREGNYGYTF. The CDR3 DNA follows: TGTGCCAGCTCACCATTTCGGGAGGGAAACTATGGCTACACCTTC.

The chain links TRBV27 to TRBJ2-3, with 12 bases fitting TRBD2. Trimming at V came to 0 bases and at J to 0 bases, leaving 1 base not matched to a gene. This CDR3 contains 17 residues. Per germline, CDR1 MNHEY and CDR2 SMNVEV (reference sequence). Written as DNA, the CDR3 is TGTGCCAGCAGTTTATCGACTAGCGGGAGTAGCACAGATACGCAGTATTTT. This encodes CASSLSTSGSSTDTQYF.

V usage is TRBV12-5 and J usage is TRBJ1-2, with D perhaps TRBD1 (6 bases). The CDR3 runs 14 residues. The germline gives CDR1 LGHNT, CDR2 FRNRAP. Trimming left V 5 bases short and J 5 bases short, with 15 bases between. The CDR3 is CASGPSGQPYGYTF. In DNA form, the CDR3 reads TGTGCTAGTGGTCCCTCCGGACAGCCATATGGCTACACCTTC.

The chain couples TRBV4-1 to TRBJ2-1; 7 nucleotides line up with TRBD2. CDR1 MGHRA and CDR2 YSYEKL come from the germline V gene. After removal of 4 bases from V and 4 bases from J, the junction contained 16 bases not matched to a gene. CDR3 size: 18 residues. The CDR3 loop is CASSPGGSGAGSYNEQFF. In DNA form, the CDR3 reads TGCGCCAGCAGCCCTGGTGGGAGTGGAGCGGGGTCTTACAATGAGCAGTTCTTC.

The J gene is TRBJ2-5, the V gene TRBV18; D gene unclear. This CDR3 has 13 amino acids. Trimming removed 3 bases at V and 5 bases at J, with 10 bases between. The germline gives CDR1 KGHSH, CDR2 LQKENI. The CDR3 DNA reads TGTGCCAGCTCACCTCAGACGCGGGAGACCCAGTACTTC. This encodes CASSPQTRETQYF.

The chain is built from TRBV19 and TRBJ2-5, with D possibly TRBD2 on 6 matching bases. The CDR3 has 12 amino acids. Germline assignment: CDR1 LNHDA and CDR2 SQIVND (reference sequence). Trimming left V 9 bases short and J 2 bases short, with 10 bases between. CDR3 amino acids: CASRRGQETQYF. CDR3 DNA: TGTGCCAGCCGGAGGGGACAAGAGACCCAGTACTTC.

This clone was observed a single time. The chain uses TRBV7-9 and TRBJ1-1, with 9 positions matching TRBD1. The trim removed 10 bases at V and 3 bases at J, leaving 6 bases unmatched. The CDR3 is 13 amino acids. Per germline, CDR1 SEHNR and CDR2 FQNEAQ (reference sequence). CDR3 sequence: CATGGQGYTEAFF. The CDR3 nucleotides are TGTGCCACCGGGGGACAGGGTTACACTGAAGCTTTCTTT.

The J gene is TRBJ2-7, the V gene TRBV4-3; TRBD2 matches 9 bases. Germline V gives CDR1 LGHNA, CDR2 YSLEER. The V segment lost 0 bases and the J segment 4 bases; nucleotides outside the gene matches: 13. The CDR3 loop spans 18 amino acids. The CDR3 coding sequence is TGCGCCAGCAGCCAAGACGGGGCGGGGGGGTCCGGGGGGTACGAGCAGTACTTC. Its protein is CASSQDGAGGSGGYEQYF.

The V gene is TRBV6-4, the J gene TRBJ2-1, with 12 bases lining up with TRBD2. The germline gives CDR1 MRHNA, CDR2 SNTAGT. This CDR3 has 18 amino acids. Trimming removed 4 bases from V and 0 bases from J; junction bases left unmatched: 7. The CDR3 is CASSVGLAGGSSYNEQFF. In DNA, the CDR3 is TGTGCCAGCAGTGTAGGCCTAGCGGGGGGGAGCTCCTACAATGAGCAGTTCTTC.

The chain recombines TRBV4-3 with TRBJ1-2, with D possibly TRBD1 on 6 matching bases. Trimming took 1 base from V and 0 from J, leaving 12 bases between them. This CDR3 is 16 amino acids long. Germline V gives CDR1 LGHNA, CDR2 YSLEER. The CDR3 region has the DNA TGCGCCAGCAGCCAAGCGCGGACAGCCTCTAACTATGGCTACACCTTC. This encodes CASSQARTASNYGYTF.

The rearrangement uses TRBV6-5 and TRBJ2-5; weak D call: TRBD1 (6 bases). The J call may not be correct, given that the DNA end is closer to TRBJ2-7. CDR1 is MNHEY and CDR2 is SVGAGI in the germline V gene. The CDR3 loop spans 15 amino acids. The CDR3 nucleotides read TGTGCCAGCAGGGCGACAGGAGTGAGGATCTACGAGCAGTACTTC. This codes for CASRATGVRIYEQYF.

In DNA form, the CDR3 reads TGTGCCAGCAGGACAGGGAACGGGGCTAATGAAAAACTGTTTTTT. This gives the protein CASRTGNGANEKLFF. The chain is built from TRBV2 and TRBJ1-4; TRBD1 agrees at 7 bases. The junction had 7 bases not matched to a gene; V was cut back by 6 bases and J by 3 bases. From germline, CDR1 is SNHLY and CDR2 FYNNEI. The CDR3 loop spans 15 amino acids.

The V and J genes are TRBV7-9 and TRBJ2-7; 10 nucleotides agree with TRBD1. The CDR3 contains 14 residues. Germline V CDR1 and CDR2: SEHNR, FQNEAQ (reference sequence). Trimming removed 3 bases from V and 2 bases from J; junction bases left unmatched: 1. The CDR3 DNA follows: TGTGCCAGCAGCTTGGGGACAGGGGCCTACGAGCAGTACTTC. This translates into CASSLGTGAYEQYF.

The chain joins TRBV28 to TRBJ2-7; TRBD2 is a possible D gene (6 bases). This CDR3 comprises 16 residues. The V and J ends lost 1 base and 2 bases respectively, with 15 bases between them. The germline V gene encodes CDR1 MDHEN and CDR2 SYDVKM. The CDR3 loop is CASSLLSSGSTYEQYF. DNA for the CDR3: TGTGCCAGCAGTTTATTAAGTAGCGGCAGCACCTACGAGCAGTACTTC.

This rearrangement joins TRBV13 to TRBJ1-1; D gene ambiguous. V was clipped by 5 bases and J by 2 bases, with 6 bases between them. The CDR3 runs to 12 residues. Germline-derived CDR1 and CDR2 are PRHDT and FYEKMQ (reference sequence). The DNA for the CDR3 is TGTGCCAGCAGCCTACGAAACACTGAAGCTTTCTTT. Protein product: CASSLRNTEAFF.

The chain combines TRBV30 with TRBJ2-2; 14 nucleotides line up with TRBD2. Germline V gene lookup returns CDR1 GTSNPN and CDR2 SVGIG (reference sequence). This CDR3 has 16 residues. V shed 4 bases and J 6 bases; nucleotides not matched to a gene: 7. The CDR3: CAWTYGTSGRAGELFF. CDR3 DNA sequence: TGTGCCTGGACCTACGGGACTAGCGGGAGAGCCGGGGAGCTGTTTTTT.

The gene calls are TRBV5-1 and TRBJ1-3; D uncertain. The CDR3 is 12 residues long. Germline V gives CDR1 SGHRS, CDR2 YFSETQ. V lost 6 bases to trimming and J lost 4 bases, with 8 bases between them. CDR3: CASTSEGNTIYF. In DNA form, the CDR3 reads TGCGCCAGCACATCCGAGGGAAACACCATATATTTT. The full variable domain, rest sourced from reference TRBV5-1 and TRBJ1-3, is KAGVTQTPRYLIKTRGQQVTLSCSPISGHRSVSWYQQTPGQGLQFLFEYFSETQRNKGNFPGRFSGRQFSNSRSEMNVSTLELGDSALYLCASTSEGNTIYFGEGSWLTVV.